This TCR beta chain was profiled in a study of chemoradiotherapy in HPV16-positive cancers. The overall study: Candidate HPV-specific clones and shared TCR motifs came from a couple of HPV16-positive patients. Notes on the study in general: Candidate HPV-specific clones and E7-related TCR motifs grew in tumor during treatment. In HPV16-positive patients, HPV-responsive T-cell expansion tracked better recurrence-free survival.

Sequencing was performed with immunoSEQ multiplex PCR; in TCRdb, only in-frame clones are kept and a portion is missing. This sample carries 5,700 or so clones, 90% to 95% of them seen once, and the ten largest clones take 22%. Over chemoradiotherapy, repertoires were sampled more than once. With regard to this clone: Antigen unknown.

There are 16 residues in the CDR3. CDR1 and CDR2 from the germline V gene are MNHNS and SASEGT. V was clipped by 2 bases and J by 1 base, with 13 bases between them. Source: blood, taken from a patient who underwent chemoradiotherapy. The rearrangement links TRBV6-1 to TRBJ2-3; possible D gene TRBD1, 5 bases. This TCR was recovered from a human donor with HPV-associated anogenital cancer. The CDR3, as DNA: TGTGCCAGCAGTGAAAGGGCCAGGACACGCACAGATACGCAGTATTTT. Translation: CASSERARTRTDTQYF.